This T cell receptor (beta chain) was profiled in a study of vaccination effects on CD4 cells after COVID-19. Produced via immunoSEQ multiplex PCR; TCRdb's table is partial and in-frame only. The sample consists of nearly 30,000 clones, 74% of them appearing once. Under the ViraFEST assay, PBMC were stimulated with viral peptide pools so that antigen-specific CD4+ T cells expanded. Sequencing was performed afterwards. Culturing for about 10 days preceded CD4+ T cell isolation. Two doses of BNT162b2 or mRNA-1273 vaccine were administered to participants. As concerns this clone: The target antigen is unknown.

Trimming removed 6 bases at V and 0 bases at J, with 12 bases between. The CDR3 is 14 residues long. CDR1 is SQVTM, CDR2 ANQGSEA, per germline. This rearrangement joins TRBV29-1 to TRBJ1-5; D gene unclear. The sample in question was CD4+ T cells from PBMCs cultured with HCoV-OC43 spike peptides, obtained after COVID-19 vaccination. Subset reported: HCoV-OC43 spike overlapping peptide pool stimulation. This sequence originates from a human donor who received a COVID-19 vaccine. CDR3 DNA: TGCAGCGTCTCCGGGCCTTATAGCAATCAGCCCCAGCATTTT. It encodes CSVSGPYSNQPQHF.